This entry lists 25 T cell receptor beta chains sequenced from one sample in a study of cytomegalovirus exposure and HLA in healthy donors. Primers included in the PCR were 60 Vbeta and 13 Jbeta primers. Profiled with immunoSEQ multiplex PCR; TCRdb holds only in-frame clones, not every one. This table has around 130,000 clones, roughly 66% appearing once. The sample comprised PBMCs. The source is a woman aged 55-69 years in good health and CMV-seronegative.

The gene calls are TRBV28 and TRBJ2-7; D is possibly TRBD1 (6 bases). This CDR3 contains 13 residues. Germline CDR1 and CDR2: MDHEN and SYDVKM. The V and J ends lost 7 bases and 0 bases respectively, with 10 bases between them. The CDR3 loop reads CASKGTPSYEQYF. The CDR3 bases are TGTGCCAGCAAGGGGACACCCTCCTACGAGCAGTACTTC.

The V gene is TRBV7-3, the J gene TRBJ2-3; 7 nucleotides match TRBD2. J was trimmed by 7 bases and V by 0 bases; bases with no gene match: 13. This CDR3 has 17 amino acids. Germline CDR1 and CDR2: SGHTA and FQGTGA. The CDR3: CASSLTPSGPAGNTQYF. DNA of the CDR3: TGTGCCAGCAGCTTAACCCCTAGCGGACCCGCGGGGAATACGCAGTATTTT.

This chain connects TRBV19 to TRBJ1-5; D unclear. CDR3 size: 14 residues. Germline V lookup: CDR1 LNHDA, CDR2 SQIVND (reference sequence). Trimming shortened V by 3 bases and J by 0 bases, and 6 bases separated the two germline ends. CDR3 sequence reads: CASSITFSNQPQHF. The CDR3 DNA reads TGTGCCAGTAGTATTACTTTTAGCAATCAGCCCCAGCATTTT.

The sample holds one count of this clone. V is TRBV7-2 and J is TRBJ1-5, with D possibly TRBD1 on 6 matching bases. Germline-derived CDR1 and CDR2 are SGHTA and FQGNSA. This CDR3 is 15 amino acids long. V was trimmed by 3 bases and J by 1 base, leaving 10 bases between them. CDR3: CASSFRGQSNQPQHF. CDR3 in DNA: TGTGCCAGCAGCTTCCGAGGACAGAGCAATCAGCCCCAGCATTTT.

For the CDR3, the DNA is TGTGCCAGCAGTTACCTCCCGGGGGGGTTCAATGAGCAGTTCTTC. It is translated as CASSYLPGGFNEQFF. The chain joins TRBV12-1 to TRBJ2-1; TRBD2 was called by the table and not checked on the DNA. TRBV12-1 is noted as a pseudogene. This CDR3 has 15 residues.

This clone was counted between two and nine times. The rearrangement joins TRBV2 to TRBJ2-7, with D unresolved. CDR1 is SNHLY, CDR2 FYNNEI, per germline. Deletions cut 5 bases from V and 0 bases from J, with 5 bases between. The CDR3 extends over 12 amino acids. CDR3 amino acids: CASSRSSYEQYF. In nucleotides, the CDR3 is TGTGCCAGCAGTCGTAGCTCCTACGAGCAGTACTTC.

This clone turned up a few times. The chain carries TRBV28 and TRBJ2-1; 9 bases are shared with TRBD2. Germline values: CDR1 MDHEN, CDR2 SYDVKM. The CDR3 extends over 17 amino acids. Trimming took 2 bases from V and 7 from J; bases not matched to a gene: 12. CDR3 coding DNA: TGTGCCAGCAGTTTACGCCCCCCTAGCGGGAAGGGGAATGAGCAGTTCTTC. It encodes CASSLRPPSGKGNEQFF.

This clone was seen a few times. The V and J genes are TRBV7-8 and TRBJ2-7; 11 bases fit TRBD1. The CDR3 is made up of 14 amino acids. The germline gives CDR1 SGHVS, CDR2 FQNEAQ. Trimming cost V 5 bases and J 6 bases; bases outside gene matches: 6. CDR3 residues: CASSRRDRGFEQYF. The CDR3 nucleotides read TGTGCCAGCAGCCGACGGGACAGGGGGTTCGAGCAGTACTTC.

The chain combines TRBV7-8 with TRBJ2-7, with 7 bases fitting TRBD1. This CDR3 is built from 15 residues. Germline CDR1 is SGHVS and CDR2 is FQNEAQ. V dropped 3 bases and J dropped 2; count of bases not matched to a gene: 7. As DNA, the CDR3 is TGTGCCAGCAGCTTGAGTGGGGACAGTGCCTACGAGCAGTACTTC. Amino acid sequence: CASSLSGDSAYEQYF.

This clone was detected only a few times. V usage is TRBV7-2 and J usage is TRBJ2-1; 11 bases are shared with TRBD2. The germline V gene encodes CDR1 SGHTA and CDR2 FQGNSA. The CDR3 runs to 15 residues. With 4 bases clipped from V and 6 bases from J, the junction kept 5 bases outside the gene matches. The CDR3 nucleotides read TGTGCCAGCAGCTCCGGACTAGCGGGTACCAATGAGCAGTTCTTC. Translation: CASSSGLAGTNEQFF.

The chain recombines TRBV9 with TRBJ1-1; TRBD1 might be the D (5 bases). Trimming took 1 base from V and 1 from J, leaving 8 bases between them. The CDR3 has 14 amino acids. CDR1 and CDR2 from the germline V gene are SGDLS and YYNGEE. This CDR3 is CASSVLGQNTEAFF. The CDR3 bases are TGTGCCAGCAGCGTACTAGGACAGAACACTGAAGCTTTCTTT.

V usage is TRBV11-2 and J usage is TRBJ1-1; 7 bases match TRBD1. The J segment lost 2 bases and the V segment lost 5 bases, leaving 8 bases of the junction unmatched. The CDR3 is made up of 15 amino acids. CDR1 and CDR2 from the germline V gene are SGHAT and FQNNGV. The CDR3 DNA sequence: TGTGCCAGCAGCCCCAGGGTAGGGGGCAACACTGAAGCTTTCTTT. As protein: CASSPRVGGNTEAFF.

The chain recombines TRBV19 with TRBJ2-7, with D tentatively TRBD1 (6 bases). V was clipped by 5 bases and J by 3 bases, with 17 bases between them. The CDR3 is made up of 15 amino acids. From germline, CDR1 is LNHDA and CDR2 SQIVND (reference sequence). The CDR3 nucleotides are TGTGCCAGTAGTCCCCGGCAGGGGCGAGACTACGAGCAGTACTTC. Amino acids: CASSPRQGRDYEQYF. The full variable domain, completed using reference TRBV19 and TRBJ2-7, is DGGITQSPKYLFRKEGQNVTLSCEQNLNHDAMYWYRQDPGQGLRLIYYSQIVNDFQKGDIAEGYSVSREKKESFPLTVTSAQKNPTAFYLCASSPRQGRDYEQYFGPGTRLTVT.

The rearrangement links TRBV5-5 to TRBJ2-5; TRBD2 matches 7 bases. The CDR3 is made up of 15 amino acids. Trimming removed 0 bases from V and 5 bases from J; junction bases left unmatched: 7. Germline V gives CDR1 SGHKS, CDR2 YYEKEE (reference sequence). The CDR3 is CASSLVGGDGETQYF. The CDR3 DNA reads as TGTGCCAGCAGCTTGGTGGGGGGGGATGGGGAGACCCAGTACTTC.

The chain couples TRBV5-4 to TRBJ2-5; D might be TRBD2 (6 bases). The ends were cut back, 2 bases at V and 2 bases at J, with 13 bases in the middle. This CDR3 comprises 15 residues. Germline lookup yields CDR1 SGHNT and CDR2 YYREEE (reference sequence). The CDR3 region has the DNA TGTGCCAGCAGCTTCTCGGTAGCGGTACAAGAGACCCAGTACTTC. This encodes CASSFSVAVQETQYF.

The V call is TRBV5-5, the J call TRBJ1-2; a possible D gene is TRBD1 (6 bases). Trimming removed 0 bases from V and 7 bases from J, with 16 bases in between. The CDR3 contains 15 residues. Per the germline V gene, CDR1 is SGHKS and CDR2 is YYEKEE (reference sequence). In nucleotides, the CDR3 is TGTGCCAGCAGCTTGGTAGGCAGGGGTGGAGGTGGCTACACCTTC. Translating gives CASSLVGRGGGGYTF.

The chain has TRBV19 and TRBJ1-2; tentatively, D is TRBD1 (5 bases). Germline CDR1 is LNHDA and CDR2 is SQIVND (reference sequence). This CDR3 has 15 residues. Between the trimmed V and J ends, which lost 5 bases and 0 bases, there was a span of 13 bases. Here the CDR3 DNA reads TGTGCCAGTAGTGCCCGACAGAGTGCTAACTATGGCTACACCTTC. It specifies CASSARQSANYGYTF.

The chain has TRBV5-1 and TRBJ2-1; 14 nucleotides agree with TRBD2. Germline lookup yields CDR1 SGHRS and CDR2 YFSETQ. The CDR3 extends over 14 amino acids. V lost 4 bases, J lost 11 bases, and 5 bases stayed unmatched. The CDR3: CASSPGLAGAQQFF. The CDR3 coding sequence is TGCGCCAGCAGCCCGGGACTAGCGGGAGCCCAGCAGTTCTTC.

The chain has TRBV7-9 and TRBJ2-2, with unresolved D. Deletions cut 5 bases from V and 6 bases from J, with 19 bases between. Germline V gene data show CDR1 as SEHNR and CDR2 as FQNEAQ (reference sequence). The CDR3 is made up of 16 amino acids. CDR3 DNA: TGTGCCAGCAGCCCCACGAAAACAACGAGGCCCGGGGAGCTGTTTTTT. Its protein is CASSPTKTTRPGELFF.

CDR3 DNA: TGTGCCAGCAGTTCGACTGTGGCGGGGGTCAATGAGCAGTTCTTC. Protein product: CASSSTVAGVNEQFF. The V and J genes are TRBV6-5 and TRBJ2-1, with TRBD2 matching over 7 bases. The trim removed 4 bases at V and 6 bases at J, leaving 9 bases unmatched. CDR1 and CDR2 (germline): MNHEY, SVGAGI. The CDR3 has 15 amino acids.

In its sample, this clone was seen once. The CDR3 bases are TGTGCCAGCAGCTTATGGGGCGAAAATGAAAAACTGTTTTTT. Its translation: CASSLWGENEKLFF. The chain couples TRBV7-9 to TRBJ1-4, with D possibly being TRBD1 (5 bases). Germline values: CDR1 SEHNR, CDR2 FQNEAQ (reference sequence). V was cut by 2 bases and J by 5 bases, with 9 bases left in between. This CDR3 has 14 amino acids.

DNA for the CDR3: TGTGCCAGCAGCTTGGACGGGAGCACAGATACGCAGTATTTT. Amino acid sequence: CASSLDGSTDTQYF. This sequence joins TRBV5-6 and TRBJ2-3; D ambiguous. This CDR3 is 14 amino acids long. V gave up 0 bases and J gave up 0 bases, with 5 bases separating them. Germline V CDR1 and CDR2: SGHDT, YYEEEE.

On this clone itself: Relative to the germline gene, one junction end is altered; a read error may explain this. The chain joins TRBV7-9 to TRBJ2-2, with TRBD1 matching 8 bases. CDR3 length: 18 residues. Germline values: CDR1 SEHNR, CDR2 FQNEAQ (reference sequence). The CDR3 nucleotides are TGTTCCAGCAGCTTAGCAAGAGGACAGGGCAGGAACACCGGGGAGCTGTTTTTT. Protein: CSSSLARGQGRNTGELFF.

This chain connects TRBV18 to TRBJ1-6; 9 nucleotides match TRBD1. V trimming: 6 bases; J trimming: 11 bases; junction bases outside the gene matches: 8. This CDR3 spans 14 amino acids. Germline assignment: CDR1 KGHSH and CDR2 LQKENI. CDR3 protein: CASSAGTGKPPLHF. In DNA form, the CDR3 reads TGTGCCAGCTCGGCCGGGACAGGGAAACCACCCCTCCACTTT.

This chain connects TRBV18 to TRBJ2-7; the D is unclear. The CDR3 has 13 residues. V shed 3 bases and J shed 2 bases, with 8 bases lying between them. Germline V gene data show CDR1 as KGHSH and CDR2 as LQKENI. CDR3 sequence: CASSPAVAYEQYF. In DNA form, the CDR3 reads TGTGCCAGCTCACCCGCAGTCGCCTACGAGCAGTACTTC.